The T cell receptor (beta chain) under discussion was sequenced for a study of blood T cell repertoires in COVID-19. In the study overall: Samples of COVID-19 (acute and convalescent) were obtained from the United States, Italy and Spain. PBMCs, B-cell-depleted T cells, or T cells provided the cDNA or gDNA that made up the material.

How the authors handled the data: Nucleated cell counts were estimated from reference gene primer amplification. Measured with immunoSEQ multiplex PCR; TCRdb has only the in-frame clones, and not every one. The V and J calls and clone size are taken from that table; D and trimming were inferred from the DNA. Here the sample spans about 110,000 clones, around 83% being singletons. Germline assignment: CDR1 LNHDA and CDR2 SQIVND (reference sequence). V was clipped by 3 bases and J by 4 bases, with 7 bases between them. CDR3 length: 13 residues. This clone was counted a few times. This TCR derives from a man between 70 and 80 years old with acute or convalescent COVID-19. This chain joins TRBV19 and TRBJ1-5; no firm D call. Sample: peripheral blood. This CDR3 is CASSITENQPQHF. The CDR3 DNA reads TGTGCCAGTAGTATCACAGAAAATCAGCCCCAGCATTTT.